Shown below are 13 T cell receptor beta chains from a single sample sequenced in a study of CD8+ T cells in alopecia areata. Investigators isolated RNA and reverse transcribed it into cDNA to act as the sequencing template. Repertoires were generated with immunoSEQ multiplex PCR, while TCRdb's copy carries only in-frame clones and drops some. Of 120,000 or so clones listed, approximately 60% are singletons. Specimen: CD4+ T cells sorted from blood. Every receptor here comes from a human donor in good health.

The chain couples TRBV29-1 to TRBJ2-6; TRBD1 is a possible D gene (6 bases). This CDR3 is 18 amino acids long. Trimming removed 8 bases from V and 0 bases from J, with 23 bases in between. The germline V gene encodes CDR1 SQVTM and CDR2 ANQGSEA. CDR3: CSFRRPAGAYSGANVLTF. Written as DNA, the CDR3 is TGCAGCTTCCGCAGACCGGCAGGGGCATACTCTGGGGCCAACGTCCTGACTTTC.

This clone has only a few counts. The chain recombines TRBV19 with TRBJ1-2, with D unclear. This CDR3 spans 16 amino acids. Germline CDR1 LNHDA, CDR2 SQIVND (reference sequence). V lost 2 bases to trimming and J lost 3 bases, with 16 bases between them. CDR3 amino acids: CASSIPWAAADYGYTF. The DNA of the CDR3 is TGTGCCAGTAGTATACCGTGGGCGGCAGCAGACTATGGCTACACCTTC.

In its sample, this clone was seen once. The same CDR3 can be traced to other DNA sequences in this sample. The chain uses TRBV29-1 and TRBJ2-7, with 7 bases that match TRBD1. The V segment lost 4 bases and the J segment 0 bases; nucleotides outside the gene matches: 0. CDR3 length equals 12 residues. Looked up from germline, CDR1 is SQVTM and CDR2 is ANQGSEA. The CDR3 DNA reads TGCAGCGTTGGACAGGGCTCCTACGAGCAGTACTTC. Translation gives CSVGQGSYEQYF.

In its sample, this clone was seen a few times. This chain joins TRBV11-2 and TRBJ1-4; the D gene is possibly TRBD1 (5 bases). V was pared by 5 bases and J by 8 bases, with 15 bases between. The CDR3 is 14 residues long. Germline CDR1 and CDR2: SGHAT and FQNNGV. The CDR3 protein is CASSRPGRSEKLFF. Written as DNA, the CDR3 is TGTGCCAGCAGCCGTCCGGGGCGGTCGGAAAAACTGTTTTTT.

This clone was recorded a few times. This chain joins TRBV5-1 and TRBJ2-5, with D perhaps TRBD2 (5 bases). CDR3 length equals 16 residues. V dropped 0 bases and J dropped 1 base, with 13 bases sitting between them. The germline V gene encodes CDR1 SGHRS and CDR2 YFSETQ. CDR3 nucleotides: TGCGCCAGCAGCTTGGGCCCAGCGGATTTCCAAGAGACCCAGTACTTC. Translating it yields CASSLGPADFQETQYF.

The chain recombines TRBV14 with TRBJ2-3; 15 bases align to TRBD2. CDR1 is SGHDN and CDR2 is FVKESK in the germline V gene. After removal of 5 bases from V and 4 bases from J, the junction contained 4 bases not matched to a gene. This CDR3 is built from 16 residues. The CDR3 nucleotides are TGTGCCAGCAGCACCCGGACTAGCGGGGGGGCAGATACGCAGTATTTT. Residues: CASSTRTSGGADTQYF.

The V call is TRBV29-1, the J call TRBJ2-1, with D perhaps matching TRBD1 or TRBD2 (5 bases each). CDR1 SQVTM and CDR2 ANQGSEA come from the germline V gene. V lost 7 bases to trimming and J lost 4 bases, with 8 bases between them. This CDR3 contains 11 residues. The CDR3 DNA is TGCAGCGCCGGGGCTTACAATGAGCAGTTCTTC. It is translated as CSAGAYNEQFF.

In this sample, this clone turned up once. DNA for the CDR3: TGTGCCAGCAGCTTAGCTCCTCCGGATACGCAGTATTTT. Its translation: CASSLAPPDTQYF. J is TRBJ2-3 and V is TRBV7-2; no reliable D call. CDR3 length: 13 residues. Looked up from germline, CDR1 is SGHTA and CDR2 is FQGNSA. V lost 0 bases and J lost 6, with 7 bases in between.

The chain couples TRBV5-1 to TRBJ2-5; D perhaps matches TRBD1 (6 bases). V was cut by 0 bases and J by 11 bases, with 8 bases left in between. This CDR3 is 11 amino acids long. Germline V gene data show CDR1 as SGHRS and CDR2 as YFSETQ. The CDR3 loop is CASSLEGEQYF. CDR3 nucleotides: TGCGCCAGCAGCTTGGAGGGGGAGCAGTACTTC.

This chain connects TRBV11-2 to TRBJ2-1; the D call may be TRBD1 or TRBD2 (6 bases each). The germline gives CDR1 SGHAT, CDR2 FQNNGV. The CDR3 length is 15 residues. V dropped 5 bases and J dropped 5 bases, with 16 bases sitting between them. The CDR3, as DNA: TGTGCCAGCAGCCTCTCTCGGGGGCCAAACAATGAGCAGTTCTTC. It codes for CASSLSRGPNNEQFF. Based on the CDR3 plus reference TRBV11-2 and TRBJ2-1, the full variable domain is EAGVAQSPRYKIIEKRQSVAFWCNPISGHATLYWYQQILGQGPKLLIQFQNNGVVDDSQLPKDRFSAERLKGVDSTLKIQPAKLEDSAVYLCASSLSRGPNNEQFFGPGTRLTVL.

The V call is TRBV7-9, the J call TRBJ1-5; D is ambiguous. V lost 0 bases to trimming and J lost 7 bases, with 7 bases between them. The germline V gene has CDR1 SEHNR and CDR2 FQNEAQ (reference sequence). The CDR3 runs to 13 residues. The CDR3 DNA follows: TGTGCCAGCAGCTTAGCGTGGGAGCAGCCCCAGCATTTT. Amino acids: CASSLAWEQPQHF.

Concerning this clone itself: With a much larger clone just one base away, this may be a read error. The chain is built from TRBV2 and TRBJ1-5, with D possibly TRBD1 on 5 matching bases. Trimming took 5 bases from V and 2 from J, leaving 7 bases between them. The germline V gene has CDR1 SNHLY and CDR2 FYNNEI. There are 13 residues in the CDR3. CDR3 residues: CASSRDRNQPQHF. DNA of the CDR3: TGTGCCAGCAGTCGGGACCGCAATCAGCCCCAGCATTTT.

CDR3 residues: CSVTSGGIRETQYF. The CDR3 nucleotides are TGCAGCGTTACTAGCGGGGGGATCAGGGAGACCCAGTACTTC. V and J are TRBV29-1 and TRBJ2-5; 12 bases are a match to TRBD2. From germline, CDR1 is SQVTM and CDR2 ANQGSEA. This CDR3 comprises 14 residues. Unmatched junction bases numbered 6, after V lost 5 bases and J lost 5 bases.